The 16 T cell receptor beta chains listed next were all sequenced from one sample in a study of CD8 T cells in ankylosing spondylitis. Study-level points and caveats: Characteristic, it appeared, of ankylosing spondylitis blood was a TCR beta motif of eight highly homologous variants.

What these receptors recognize is not known. TCRdb ran MiXCR on the 5' RACE reads and lists one entry per CDR3 protein. This table holds 670,000 or so distinct CDR3 sequences, 15% to 20% found once. The source material was blood, either unsorted or a sorted T cell fraction (not recorded which). These receptors all come from a male donor with ankylosing spondylitis.

This chain uses TRBV15 with TRBJ2-1; the D gene is possibly TRBD2 (6 bases). V was clipped by 0 bases and J by 0 bases, with 12 bases between them. The germline CDR1 and CDR2 sequences are LNHNV and YYDKDF (reference sequence). CDR3 size: 17 residues. The CDR3 coding sequence is TGTGCCACCAGCAGAGAGTTCGGGGGTTTCTCCTACAATGAGCAGTTCTTC. It translates to CATSREFGGFSYNEQFF.

Only a few counts were recorded for this clonotype. The gene calls are TRBV29-1 and TRBJ2-2, with 9 bases identical to TRBD2. The germline gives CDR1 SQVTM, CDR2 ANQGSEA. CDR3 length equals 14 residues. V lost 6 bases, J lost 4 bases, and 6 bases stayed unmatched. This chain's CDR3 is CSVDSGSGTGELFF. The CDR3 DNA is TGCAGCGTAGATAGCGGGAGCGGCACCGGGGAGCTGTTTTTT.

The table lists this clonotype with many counts. The chain joins TRBV7-2 to TRBJ1-1; D unresolved. The V end lost 5 bases, the J end lost 3 bases, and 10 bases lay between the germline ends. Germline V gene lookup returns CDR1 SGHTA and CDR2 FQGNSA. This CDR3 is built from 13 residues. CDR3 DNA: TGTGCCAGCAGCCAAAGGTGGGACACTGAAGCTTTCTTT. It encodes CASSQRWDTEAFF. The entire variable domain, with the rest obtained from reference TRBV7-2 and TRBJ1-1, is as follows: GAGVSQSPSNKVTEKGKDVELRCDPISGHTALYWYRQSLGQGLEFLIYFQGNSAPDKSGLPSDRFSAERTGGSVSTLTIQRTQQEDSAVYLCASSQRWDTEAFFGQGTRLTVV.

This clonotype was counted between two and nine times. The rearrangement links TRBV29-1 to TRBJ1-1; no reliable D call. The CDR3 is 13 residues long. Looked up from germline, CDR1 is SQVTM and CDR2 is ANQGSEA. V was shortened by 7 bases and J by 1 base, with 13 bases between the two germline ends. The CDR3 DNA sequence: TGCAGCGCGGAAGATTCGGCGAACACTGAAGCTTTCTTT. It yields the protein CSAEDSANTEAFF.

The V call is TRBV5-1, the J call TRBJ2-2; 10 bases align to TRBD1. In germline, CDR1 is SGHRS, CDR2 YFSETQ. The CDR3 runs to 16 residues. V lost 4 bases and J lost 4; bases outside the gene matches: 7. For the CDR3, the DNA is TGCGCCAGCAGCCAAGCGGGACAGGGGTCCACCGGGGAGCTGTTTTTT. Its translation is CASSQAGQGSTGELFF.

The V gene is TRBV25-1, the J gene TRBJ2-1; D perhaps matches TRBD1 (6 bases). Trimming shortened V by 7 bases and J by 8 bases, and 12 bases separated the two germline ends. The CDR3 runs 12 residues. Germline V gene data show CDR1 as MGHDK and CDR2 as SYGVNS. The CDR3 DNA reads as TGTGCCAGCACCGACAGGCCGGATGAGCAGTTCTTC. Encoded protein: CASTDRPDEQFF.

This clonotype came up a few times. This chain links TRBV12-1 with TRBJ2-1. TRBV12-1 constitutes a pseudogene. The CDR3 covers 16 residues. This CDR3 is CASSFASKGNYNEQFF. In nucleotides, the CDR3 is TGTGCCAGCAGCTTTGCGTCCAAAGGAAACTACAATGAGCAGTTCTTC.

The CDR3 region has the DNA TGCAGTGCTAAAGACTGGGGAACAGACACCGGGGAGCTGTTTTTT. This translates into CSAKDWGTDTGELFF. The genes are TRBV20-1 and TRBJ2-2; D is unclear. This CDR3 has 15 residues. V gave up 4 bases and J gave up 3 bases, with 15 bases separating them. Germline loops: CDR1 DFQATT, CDR2 SNEGSKA (reference sequence).

The table lists this clonotype with many counts. The genes are TRBV12-3 or TRBV12-4 and TRBJ1-3, with TRBD1 as a possible D gene (5 bases). The CDR3 loop spans 14 amino acids. Between the trimmed V and J ends, which lost 3 bases and 2 bases, there was a span of 8 bases. The CDR3 loop reads CASSFRGAGNTIYF. In nucleotides, the CDR3 is TGTGCCAGCAGTTTTCGGGGGGCTGGAAACACCATATATTTT.

This clonotype has a handful of counts. The CDR3 protein is CSASWTSYEQYF. The CDR3 nucleotides are TGCAGTGCTAGTTGGACCTCCTACGAGCAGTACTTC. The chain carries TRBV20-1 and TRBJ2-7; no firm D call. The germline V gene has CDR1 DFQATT and CDR2 SNEGSKA (reference sequence). The CDR3 has 12 residues. V was pared by 3 bases and J by 0 bases, with 6 bases between.

This clonotype has a handful of counts. V gene TRBV7-8 combines with J gene TRBJ2-5, with TRBD2 identical over 9 bases. Germline lookup yields CDR1 SGHVS and CDR2 FQNEAQ. This CDR3 region has 15 residues. The V segment lost 4 bases and the J segment 5 bases; nucleotides outside the gene matches: 8. The CDR3 here is CASSSRRTSEETQYF. In nucleotides, the CDR3 is TGTGCCAGCAGCTCCAGGCGGACTAGCGAGGAGACCCAGTACTTC.

The rearrangement joins TRBV29-1 to TRBJ1-1, with a possible D match to TRBD1 (5 bases). Germline V gene lookup returns CDR1 SQVTM and CDR2 ANQGSEA. The germline V and J ends were trimmed by 3 bases and 8 bases, with 16 bases remaining between them. CDR3 length: 13 residues. CDR3 sequence (DNA): TGCAGCGTTGATCCGGGGTCGCGGGACGAAGCTTTCTTT. It translates to CSVDPGSRDEAFF.

There are a few counts of this clonotype. This sequence joins TRBV12-3 or TRBV12-4 and TRBJ2-7, with TRBD2 matching 7 bases. The CDR3 is made up of 15 amino acids. Trimming cost V 6 bases and J 0 bases; bases outside gene matches: 8. Written as DNA, the CDR3 is TGTGCCAGCAGCCAACTAGCGTCCCGCTCCTACGAGCAGTACTTC. Its translation: CASSQLASRSYEQYF.

This chain joins TRBV12-3 or TRBV12-4 and TRBJ2-7; 8 nucleotides align to TRBD2. Trimming took 5 bases from V and 1 from J; bases not matched to a gene: 7. The CDR3 totals 15 residues. CDR3 region: CASSPGTSYSYEQYF. The CDR3 DNA reads TGTGCCAGCAGTCCCGGGACTAGTTATTCCTACGAGCAGTACTTC.

The J gene is TRBJ2-7, the V gene TRBV12-3 or TRBV12-4; 8 bases agree with TRBD2. The ends lost 2 bases at V and 6 bases at J; junction bases unmatched: 9. CDR3 length: 15 amino acids. Here the CDR3 DNA reads TGTGCCAGCAGTTTATTATCAGCGGGAGCGGTCGAGCAGTACTTC. Its protein product is CASSLLSAGAVEQYF.

This clonotype showed up many times. The gene calls are TRBV13 and TRBJ1-6; 8 nucleotides agree with TRBD1. Per the germline V gene, CDR1 is PRHDT and CDR2 is FYEKMQ (reference sequence). V was clipped by 5 bases and J by 7 bases; unmatched bases: 16. This CDR3 has 18 amino acids. The CDR3 reads CASSLMAGGTGKNSPLHF. The CDR3, as DNA: TGTGCCAGCAGCCTAATGGCCGGGGGGACAGGCAAGAATTCACCCCTCCACTTT.